Below, one T cell receptor beta chain is given with its context. The sample is drawn from a study of blood T cell repertoires in COVID-19. Study information: Samples of COVID-19 (acute and convalescent) were obtained from the United States, Italy and Spain. PBMCs, B-cell-depleted T cells, or T cells were the source of the cDNA or gDNA that made up the material.

Germline V gene sequence: CDR1 SNHLY, CDR2 FYNNEI. After removal of 6 bases from V and 5 bases from J, the junction contained 8 bases not matched to a gene. The CDR3 sequence is 14 residues long. Authors' analysis steps: Reference gene primer amplification yielded estimated nucleated cell counts. Libraries were prepared by immunoSEQ multiplex PCR; TCRdb keeps only in-frame clonotypes and omits some of them. For V, J and clone size, that table is used; D and trimming come from the DNA. In the table there are over 140,000 clones, around 79% of which are singletons. Donors in Cohort 3 counted as recovered after two negative PCRs, clearance, or symptom resolution.

The receptor was derived from a woman aged 45-60 years who had recovered from COVID-19. The rearrangement uses TRBV2 and TRBJ1-1; 8 bases line up with TRBD1. The sample was PBMCs or T cells enriched from blood (not recorded which). In DNA, the CDR3 is TGTGCCAGCAGGGACAACGACAGGGGAACTGAAGCTTTCTTT. Its protein product is CASRDNDRGTEAFF.